What follows describes a single T cell receptor beta chain. One junction end disagrees with the germline gene, perhaps due to a read error. These data come from a study of blood T cell repertoires in COVID-19. About the research overall: Sample material is recorded as cDNA or gDNA derived from T cells, B-cell-depleted T cells, or PBMCs.

Participant-reported clinical history was the basis for cohort assignment. Germline CDR1 reads SGDLS; CDR2 reads YYNGEE. The CDR3 runs to 15 residues. TCRdb's copy holds only in-frame clones and misses some; the assay was immunoSEQ multiplex PCR. The profile shows about 220,000 clones, approximately 83% of them singletons. This chain connects TRBV9 to TRBJ1-6, with D unresolved. This TCR was sampled from an older woman who had recovered from COVID-19. The source material was PBMCs or T cells enriched from blood (not recorded which). DNA of the CDR3: TGTGCCAGCAGCCCTCGTGGCAGCAGGAATTCGCCCCTCCACTTT. It is translated as CASSPRGSRNSPLHF.